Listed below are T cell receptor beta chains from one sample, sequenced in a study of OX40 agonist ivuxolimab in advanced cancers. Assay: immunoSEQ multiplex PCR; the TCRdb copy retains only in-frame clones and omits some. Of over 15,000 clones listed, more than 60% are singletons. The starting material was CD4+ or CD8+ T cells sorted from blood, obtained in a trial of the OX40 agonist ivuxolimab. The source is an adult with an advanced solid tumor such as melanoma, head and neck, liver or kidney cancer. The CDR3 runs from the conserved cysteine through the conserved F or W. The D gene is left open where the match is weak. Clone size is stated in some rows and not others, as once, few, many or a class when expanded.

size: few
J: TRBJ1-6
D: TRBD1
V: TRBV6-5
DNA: TGTGCCAGCACCGCGGACAGGGGTGGTTCACCCCTCCACTTT
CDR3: CASTADRGGSPLHF

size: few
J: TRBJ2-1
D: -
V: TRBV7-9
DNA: TGTGCCAGCAGCTTAGGGAATAGGGTAGCGGACTACAATGAGCAGTTCTTC
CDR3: CASSLGNRVADYNEQFF

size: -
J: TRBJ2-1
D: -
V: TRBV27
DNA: TGTGCCAGCAGTTTAGGGGGACAACTGAGCTCCTACAATGAGCAGTTCTTC
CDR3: CASSLGGQLSSYNEQFF

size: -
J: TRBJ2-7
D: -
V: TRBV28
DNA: TGTGCCAGCAGTTTAGGGGAAGGGCCCTATATCTCCTACGAGCAGTACTTC
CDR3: CASSLGEGPYISYEQYF

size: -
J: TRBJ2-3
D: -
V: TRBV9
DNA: TGTGCCAGCAGCGTAACCCGAGACGGGCAAGAAACAGATACGCAGTATTTT
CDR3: CASSVTRDGQETDTQYF

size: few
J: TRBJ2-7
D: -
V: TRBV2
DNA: TGTGCCAGCAGTGAGGACACCACCTACGAGCAGTACTTC
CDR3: CASSEDTTYEQYF

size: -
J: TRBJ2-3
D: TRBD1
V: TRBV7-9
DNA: TGTGCCAGCAGCTCCCGGACAGGGCGGAGCACAGATACGCAGTATTTT
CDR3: CASSSRTGRSTDTQYF

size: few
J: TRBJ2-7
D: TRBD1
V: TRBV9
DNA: TGTGCCAGCAGCGTAGAGGATACAGGGGGCTTCAACGAGCAGTACTTC
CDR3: CASSVEDTGGFNEQYF

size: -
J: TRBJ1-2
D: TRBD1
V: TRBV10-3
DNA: TGTGCCATCAGTGACCCGGGACAGGGAGGATTCTATGGCTACACCTTC
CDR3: CAISDPGQGGFYGYTF

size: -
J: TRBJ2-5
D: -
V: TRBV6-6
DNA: TGTGCCAGCACCCCTCCCAGCCAAGAGACCCAGTACTTC
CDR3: CASTPPSQETQYF

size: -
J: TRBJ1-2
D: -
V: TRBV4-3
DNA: TGCGCCAGCAGCCAAATCCCTTTCTTGTCCACGGAGGGAGGGAACTATGGCTACACCTTC
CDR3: CASSQIPFLSTEGGNYGYTF

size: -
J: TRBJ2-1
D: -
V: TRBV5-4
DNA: TGTGCCAGCAGCTTGCAGTACAATGAGCAGTTCTTC
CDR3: CASSLQYNEQFF

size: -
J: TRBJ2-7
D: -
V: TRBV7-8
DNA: TGTGCCAGCAGCTTAGCAGGTCGAAACGAGCAGTACTTC
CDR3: CASSLAGRNEQYF

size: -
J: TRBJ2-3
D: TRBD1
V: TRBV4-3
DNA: TGCGCCAGCAGCGAAGAAACGGACAGGGGTTTAGGAGATACGCAGTATTTT
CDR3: CASSEETDRGLGDTQYF

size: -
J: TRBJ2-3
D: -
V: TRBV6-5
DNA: TGTGCCAGCAGCCCCCTACTAGAGACAGATACGCAGTATTTT
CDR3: CASSPLLETDTQYF

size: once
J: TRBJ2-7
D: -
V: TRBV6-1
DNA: TGTGCCAGCGACAGTGACTACGAGCAGTACTTC
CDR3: CASDSDYEQYF

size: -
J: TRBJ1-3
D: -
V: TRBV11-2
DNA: TGTGCCAGCAGCCCCACTTGGGGGCAGGCGGGAAACACCATATATTTT
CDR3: CASSPTWGQAGNTIYF

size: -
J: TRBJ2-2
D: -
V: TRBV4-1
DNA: TGCGCCAGCAGCCAAGGAATAGCGAACACCGGGGAGCTGTTTTTT
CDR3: CASSQGIANTGELFF

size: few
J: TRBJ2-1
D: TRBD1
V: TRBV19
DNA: TGTGCCAGTAGTATAGAAAGGGGGCTCTACAATGAGCAGTTCTTC
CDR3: CASSIERGLYNEQFF

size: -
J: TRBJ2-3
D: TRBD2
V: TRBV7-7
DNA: TGTGCCAGCAGCATGGGACTAGCGGGGGGGCCGGATACGCAGTATTTT
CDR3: CASSMGLAGGPDTQYF

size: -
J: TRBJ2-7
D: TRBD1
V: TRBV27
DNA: TGTGCCAGCAGTTTATCGGGACAGGGGGGGTTGGGCGACGAGCAGTACTTC
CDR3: CASSLSGQGGLGDEQYF

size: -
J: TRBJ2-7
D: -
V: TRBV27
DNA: TGTGCCAGCAGTTTACCGGGTAGCACCTACGAGCAGTACTTC
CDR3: CASSLPGSTYEQYF

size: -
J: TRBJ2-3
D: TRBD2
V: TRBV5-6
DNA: TGTGCCAGCAGCCCGGCGGGGGGGACGCAGTATTTT
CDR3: CASSPAGGTQYF

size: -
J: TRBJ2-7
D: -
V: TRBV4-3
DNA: TGCGCCAGCAGCCAAGATACGGGGAGCTCCTACGAGCAGTACTTC
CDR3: CASSQDTGSSYEQYF

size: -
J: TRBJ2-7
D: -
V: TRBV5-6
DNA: TGTGCCAGCAGCCTAATCGAACAGGGACCCTACGAGCAGTACTTC
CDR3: CASSLIEQGPYEQYF

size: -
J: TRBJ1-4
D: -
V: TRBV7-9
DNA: TGTGCCAGCAGCTTAAGTCATAGTGCCGAAAATGAAAAACTGTTTTTT
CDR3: CASSLSHSAENEKLFF

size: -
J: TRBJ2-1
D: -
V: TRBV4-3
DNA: TGCGCCAGCAGCCGAAATCAGGGTTCCCACAATGAGCAGTTCTTC
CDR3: CASSRNQGSHNEQFF

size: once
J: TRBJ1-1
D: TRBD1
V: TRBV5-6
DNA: TGTGCCACGCCCAGGGGGCTGGAGAACACTGAAGCTTTCTTT
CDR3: CATPRGLENTEAFF

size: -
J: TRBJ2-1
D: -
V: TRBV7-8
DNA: TGTGCCAGCAGCCAAGGGAATTACTACAATGAGCAGTTCTTC
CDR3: CASSQGNYYNEQFF

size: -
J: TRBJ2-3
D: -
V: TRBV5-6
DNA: TGTGCCAGCAGCTTAGGGGAGTGGGATACGCAGTATTTT
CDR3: CASSLGEWDTQYF

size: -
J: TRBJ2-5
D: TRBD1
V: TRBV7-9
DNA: TGTGCCAGCAGCTCCACCGGGACAGCCCAAGAGACCCAGTACTTC
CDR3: CASSSTGTAQETQYF

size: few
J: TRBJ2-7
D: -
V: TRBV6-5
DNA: TGTGCCAGCAGGCGGGGCCCAACGGGGGAGCAGTACTTC
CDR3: CASRRGPTGEQYF

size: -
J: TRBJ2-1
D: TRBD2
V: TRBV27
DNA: TGTGCCAGCAGCCGGACTAGCGGGAGGGATGAGCAGTTCTTC
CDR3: CASSRTSGRDEQFF

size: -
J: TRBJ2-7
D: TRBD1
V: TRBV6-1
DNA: TGTGCCAGCAATCCCGGACAGGGGATCTACGAGCAGTACTTC
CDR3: CASNPGQGIYEQYF

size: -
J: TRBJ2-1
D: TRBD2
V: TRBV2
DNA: TGTGCCAGCACGGGACTAGCGGGAGGGCCCAATGAGCAGTTCTTC
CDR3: CASTGLAGGPNEQFF

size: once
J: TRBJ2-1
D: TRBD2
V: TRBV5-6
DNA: TGTGCCAGCAGCTTGATGACTAGCAGCAACAATGAGCAGTTCTTC
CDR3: CASSLMTSSNNEQFF

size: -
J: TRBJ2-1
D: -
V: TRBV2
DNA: TGTGCCAGCAGTGAATCCTACAGGAATGAGCAGTTCTTC
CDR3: CASSESYRNEQFF

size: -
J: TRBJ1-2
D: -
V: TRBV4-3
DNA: TGCGCCAGCAGCCAATACAGGGCTACTAACTATGGCTACACCTTC
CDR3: CASSQYRATNYGYTF

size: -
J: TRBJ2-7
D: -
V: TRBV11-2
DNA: TGTGCCAGCAGCGGGACTGGCTACGAGCAGTACTTC
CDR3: CASSGTGYEQYF

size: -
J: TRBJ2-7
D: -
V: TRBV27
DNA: TGTGCCAGCTGGGACACCCCCTACGAGCAGTACTTC
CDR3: CASWDTPYEQYF

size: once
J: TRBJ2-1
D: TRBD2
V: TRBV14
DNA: TGTGCCAGCAGCCAAGTGGAGGCGGGGGGTAGGGAGCAGTTCTTC
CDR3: CASSQVEAGGREQFF

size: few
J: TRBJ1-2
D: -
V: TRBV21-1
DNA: TGTGCCAGCAGCCCGGGGACAGGAGGCTATGGCTACACCTTC
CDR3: CASSPGTGGYGYTF

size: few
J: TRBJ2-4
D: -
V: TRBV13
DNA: TGTGCCAGCAGCTTAGCTCCGACAGGCGCTAAAAACATTCAGTACTTC
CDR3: CASSLAPTGAKNIQYF

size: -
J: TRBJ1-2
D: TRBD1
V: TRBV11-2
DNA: TGTGCCAGCAGCCAACGGGACAGGAGCTATGGCTACACCTTC
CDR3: CASSQRDRSYGYTF

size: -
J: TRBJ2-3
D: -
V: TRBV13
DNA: TGTGCCAGCCGTAGGGGTGAGGATACGCAGTATTTT
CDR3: CASRRGEDTQYF

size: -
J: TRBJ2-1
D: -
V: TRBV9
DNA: TGTGCCAGCAGCGTCCGGCCTAACTGGAGCTCCTACAATGAGCAGTTCTTC
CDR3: CASSVRPNWSSYNEQFF

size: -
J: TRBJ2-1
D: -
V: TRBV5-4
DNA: TGTGCCAGCAGCTTGGGGACACGGGGAATTTATGAGCAGTTCTTC
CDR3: CASSLGTRGIYEQFF

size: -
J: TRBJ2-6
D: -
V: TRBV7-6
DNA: TGTGCCAGCAGCTTAGACGAATCTGGGGCCAACGTCCTGACTTTC
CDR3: CASSLDESGANVLTF

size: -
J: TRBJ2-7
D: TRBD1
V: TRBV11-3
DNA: TGTGCCAGCAGCTTTGGGACAGCCTACGAGCAGTACTTC
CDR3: CASSFGTAYEQYF

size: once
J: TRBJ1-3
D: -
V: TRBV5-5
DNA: TGTGCCAGCAGCTTCGATGGAAACACCATATATTTT
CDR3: CASSFDGNTIYF

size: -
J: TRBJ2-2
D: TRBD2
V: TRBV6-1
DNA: TGTGCCAGCAGTGGCTCTAGCGGGATGGGCGCCGGGGAGCTGTTTTTT
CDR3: CASSGSSGMGAGELFF